This TCR beta chain came from a study of graft-versus-host responses after intestinal transplantation (TCRdb year 2021). About the study as a whole: The transplants that recipients received were multivisceral, liver-intestinal, or isolated intestinal. All recipients received anti-thymocyte globulin induction followed by maintenance tacrolimus and steroids for three to four years. After intestinal transplantation, graft-versus-host and host-versus-graft alloreactive T cell clones were followed in the graft, circulation and bone marrow using bulk TCR-beta CDR3 sequencing. Alloreactive clones were identified by sequencing pre-transplant mixed lymphocyte reaction products and comparing them with unstimulated pre-transplant donor and recipient T cells. Of the 20 to 25 intestinal transplant recipients enrolled in the cohort, one of whom was a retransplant, a few patients without pretransplant specimens were excluded. Donor T cell macrochimerism was defined as a peak of at least 4% donor T cells among recipient peripheral blood mononuclear cells. Rather than being sequenced by the commercial service, samples from a few later patients were sequenced in-house on an Illumina MiSeq and processed with MiXCR. On the study overall, not on this receptor specifically: Conclusions were limited by the relatively low number and heterogeneity of intestinal transplant patients. Patients with donor T cell macrochimerism had high GvH to HvG T cell clonal ratios in their allografts. Early after transplant, peak levels of circulating GvH clones were found to be associated with declines in HvG clones. GvH clones turned up in recipient bone marrow, with some appearing earlier in ileal mucosa or blood, a pattern consistent with an intestinal mucosal origin.

Concerning this clone itself: The target of this receptor is not known. No quality values exist for individual bases; no much larger clone is one base distant.

Libraries were constructed by the immunoSEQ multiplex PCR assay. Adaptive Biotechnologies carried out high-throughput TCR-beta CDR3 sequencing of genomic DNA for most patients. The source study handled its data this way. TCR sequencing data for over 15 patients were retrieved from Adaptive's ImmunoSEQ software; three other patients were processed with MiXCR and VDJtools. CDR3 nucleotide sequences shared by donor and recipient were removed because the origin of these sequences could not be assigned. To be classed as alloreactive, a clone needed at least 2-fold expansion over unstimulated cells and a minimum CFSE-low frequency of 0.002% (template counts) or 0.001% (read counts). A clone was considered mappable if detected in the sequenced pre-transplant spleen, lymph node, or MLR CFSE-low populations of the donor or recipient. Cumulative frequency of alloreactive clones was calculated as a percentage of all sequences weighted by copy number. Not all clones reach the TCRdb copy of this immuneACCESS table, which keeps in-frame sequences only. Checked studies attribute under half of the gap to unresolved V genes and leave the rest unexplained. D and trimming come from the DNA, and the V and J calls and clone size come from that table. This sample holds fewer than 20,000 clones; around three quarters were observed only once. The ten largest account for 7.8% of the sample.

Dithiothreitol, EDTA incubations and collagenase D digestion were used to isolate intraepithelial and lamina propria lymphocytes from graft specimens. Bulk TCR-beta sequencing was performed on serial intestinal graft biopsy specimens collected as late as 600 days after transplant. CDR3 length: 13 amino acids, cysteine to phenylalanine. Just the 39-base CDR3 DNA is kept, in frame starting at base 1. The V and J genes are TRBV21-1 and TRBJ1-1. TRBV21-1 corresponds to a pseudogene. The sequenced sample was ileum tissue, obtained almost 470 days after intestinal transplant. This clonotype was obtained from a human patient who received an intestinal transplant, so some T cells may come from the graft donor. The encoded CDR3 is CASSTREDTEAFF. Read as DNA, the sequence is TGTGCCAGCAGCACCAGGGAGGACACTGAAGCTTTCTTT.